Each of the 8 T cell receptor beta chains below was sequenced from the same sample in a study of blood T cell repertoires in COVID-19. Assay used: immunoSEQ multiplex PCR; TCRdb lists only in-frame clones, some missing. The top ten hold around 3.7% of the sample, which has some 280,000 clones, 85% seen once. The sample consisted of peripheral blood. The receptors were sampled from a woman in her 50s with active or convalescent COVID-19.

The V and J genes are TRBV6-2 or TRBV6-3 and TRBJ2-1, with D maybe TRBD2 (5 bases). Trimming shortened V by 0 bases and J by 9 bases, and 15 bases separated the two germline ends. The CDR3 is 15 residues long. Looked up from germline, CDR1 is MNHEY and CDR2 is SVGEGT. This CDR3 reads CASSYSPPTSGEQFF. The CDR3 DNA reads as TGTGCCAGCAGTTACTCACCACCGACGAGCGGTGAGCAGTTCTTC.

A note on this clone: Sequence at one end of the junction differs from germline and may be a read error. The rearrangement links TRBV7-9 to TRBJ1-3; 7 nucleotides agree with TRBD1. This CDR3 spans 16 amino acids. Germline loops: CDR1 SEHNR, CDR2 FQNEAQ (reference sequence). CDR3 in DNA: TGTGCCAGCAGCTTAGGTAGGGGACAGTCTGCAAACACCATATATTTT. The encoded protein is CASSLGRGQSANTIYF. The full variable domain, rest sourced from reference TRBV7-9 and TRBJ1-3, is DTGVSQNPRHKITKRGQNVTFRCDPISEHNRLYWYRQTLGQGPEFLTYFQNEAQLEKSRLLSDRFSAERPKGSFSTLEIQRTEQGDSAMYLCASSLGRGQSANTIYFGEGSWLTVV.

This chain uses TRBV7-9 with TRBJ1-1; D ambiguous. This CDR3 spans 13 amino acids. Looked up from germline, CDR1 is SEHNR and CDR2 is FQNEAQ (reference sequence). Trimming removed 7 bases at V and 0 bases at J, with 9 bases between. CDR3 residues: CASIGPMNTEAFF. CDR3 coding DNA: TGTGCCAGCATTGGGCCTATGAACACTGAAGCTTTCTTT.

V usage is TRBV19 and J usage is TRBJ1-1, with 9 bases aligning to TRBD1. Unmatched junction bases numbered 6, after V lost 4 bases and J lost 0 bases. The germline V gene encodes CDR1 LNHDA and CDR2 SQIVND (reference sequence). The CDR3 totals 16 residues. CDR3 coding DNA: TGTGCCAGTAGTACCTGGACAGGGGTCATGAACACTGAAGCTTTCTTT. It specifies CASSTWTGVMNTEAFF.

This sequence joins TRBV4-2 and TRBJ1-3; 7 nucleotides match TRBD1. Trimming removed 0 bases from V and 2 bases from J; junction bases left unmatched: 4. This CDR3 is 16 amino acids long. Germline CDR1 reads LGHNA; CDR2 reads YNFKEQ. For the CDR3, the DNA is TGTGCCAGCAGCCAAGATCCCGGGACAGCTGGAAACACCATATATTTT. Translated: CASSQDPGTAGNTIYF.

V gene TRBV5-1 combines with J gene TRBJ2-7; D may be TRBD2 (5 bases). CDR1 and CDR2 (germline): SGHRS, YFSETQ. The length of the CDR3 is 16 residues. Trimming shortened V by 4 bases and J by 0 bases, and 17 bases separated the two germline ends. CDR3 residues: CASSPAARTFSYEQYF. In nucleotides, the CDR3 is TGCGCCAGCAGCCCCGCCGCGAGGACTTTCTCCTACGAGCAGTACTTC. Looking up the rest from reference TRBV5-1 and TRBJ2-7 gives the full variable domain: KAGVTQTPRYLIKTRGQQVTLSCSPISGHRSVSWYQQTPGQGLQFLFEYFSETQRNKGNFPGRFSGRQFSNSRSEMNVSTLELGDSALYLCASSPAARTFSYEQYFGPGTRLTVT.

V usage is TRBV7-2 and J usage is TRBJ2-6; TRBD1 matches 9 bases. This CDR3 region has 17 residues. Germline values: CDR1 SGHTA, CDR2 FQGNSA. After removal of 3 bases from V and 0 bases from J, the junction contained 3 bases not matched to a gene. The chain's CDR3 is CASSLGTGFSGANVLTF. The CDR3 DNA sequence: TGTGCCAGCAGCTTGGGGACAGGGTTCTCTGGGGCCAACGTCCTGACTTTC.

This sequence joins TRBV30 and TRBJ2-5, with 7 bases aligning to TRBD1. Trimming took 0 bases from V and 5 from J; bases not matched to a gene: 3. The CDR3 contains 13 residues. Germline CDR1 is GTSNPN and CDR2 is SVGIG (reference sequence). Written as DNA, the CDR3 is TGTGCCTGGAGTGTTGTAGGGGGCGAGACCCAGTACTTC. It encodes CAWSVVGGETQYF.